The clone carrying this TCR beta chain has more than one count but fewer than ten. Germline V gene sequence: CDR1 MGHRA, CDR2 YSYEKL. The CDR3 is 16 residues long. Trimming pared 0 bases from V and 0 bases from J, leaving 12 bases between. This sample is drawn from a study of post-analysis software for immune sequencing data. The TCR beta cDNA libraries carried unique molecular identifiers. Each CDR3 protein is one row after TCRdb ran MiXCR on the PCR reads. The sample yields roughly 150,000 distinct CDR3 sequences, roughly 35% seen once. The chain is built from TRBV4-1 and TRBJ2-7; no reliable D call. This receptor was identified in a girl under 18 with multiple sclerosis. Sample: blood, taken after autologous hematopoietic stem cell transplantation. CDR3 in DNA: TGCGCCAGCAGCCAAGAAATTGGGGTGAGCTCCTACGAGCAGTACTTC. It specifies CASSQEIGVSSYEQYF.